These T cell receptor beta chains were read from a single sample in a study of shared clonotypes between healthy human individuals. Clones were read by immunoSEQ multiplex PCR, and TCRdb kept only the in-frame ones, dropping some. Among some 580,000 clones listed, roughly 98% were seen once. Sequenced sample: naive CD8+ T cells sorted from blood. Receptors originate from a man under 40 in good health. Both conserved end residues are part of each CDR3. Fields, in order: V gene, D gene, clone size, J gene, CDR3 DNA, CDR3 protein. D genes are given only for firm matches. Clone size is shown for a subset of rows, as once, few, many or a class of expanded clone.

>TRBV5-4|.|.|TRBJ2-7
TGTGCCAGCAGCCGGGACCTCTACGAGCAGTACTTC
CASSRDLYEQYF
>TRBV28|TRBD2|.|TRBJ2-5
TGTGCCAGCAGTTTTCCCTACCGACTAGCGGGGGCATTGGGAGAGACCCAGTACTTC
CASSFPYRLAGALGETQYF
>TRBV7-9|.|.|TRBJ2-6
TGTGCCAGCAGCACGCCGAGCTCTGGGGCCAACGTCCTGACTTTC
CASSTPSSGANVLTF
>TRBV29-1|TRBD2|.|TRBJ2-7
TGCAGCGTTCTTACCCATTTAGCGGGAGGCCCCGGCTACGAGCAGTACTTC
CSVLTHLAGGPGYEQYF
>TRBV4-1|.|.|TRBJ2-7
TGCGCCAGCAGGCTACTGATACAGGGACCCTACGAGCAGTACTTC
CASRLLIQGPYEQYF
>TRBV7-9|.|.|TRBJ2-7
TGTGCCAGCAGCCCCCTCCCGGACGAGCAGTACTTC
CASSPLPDEQYF
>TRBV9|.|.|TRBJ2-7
TGTGCCAGCAGCCCTTTAGCGGAGACCTACGAGCAGTACTTC
CASSPLAETYEQYF
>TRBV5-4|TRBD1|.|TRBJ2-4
TGTGCCAGCAGCTTGACAGGGGTAGGCAAAAACATTCAGTACTTC
CASSLTGVGKNIQYF
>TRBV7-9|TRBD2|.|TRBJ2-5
TGTGCCAGCAGCTTAACAAGGACCGGTGAAGCGGGGGGGACCCAGTACTTC
CASSLTRTGEAGGTQYF
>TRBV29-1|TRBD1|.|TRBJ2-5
TGCAGCGTTGCTCAGACAGGGCAAGAGACCCAGTACTTC
CSVAQTGQETQYF
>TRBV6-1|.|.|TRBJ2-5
TGTGCCAGCAGTGATATTGGAGTTCAAGAGACCCAGTACTTC
CASSDIGVQETQYF
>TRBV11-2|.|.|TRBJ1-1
TGTGCCAGCAGCTCTCGGGGGAACACTGAAGCTTTCTTT
CASSSRGNTEAFF
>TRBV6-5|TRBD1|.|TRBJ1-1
TGTGCCAGCAGCCGAACCGGACAGGGAAACACTGAAGCTTTCTTT
CASSRTGQGNTEAFF
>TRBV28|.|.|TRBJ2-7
TGTGCCAGCAGTACGCCGTACGAGCAGTACTTC
CASSTPYEQYF
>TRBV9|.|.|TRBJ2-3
TGTGCCAGCAGGCCAAACACAGATACGCAGTATTTT
CASRPNTDTQYF
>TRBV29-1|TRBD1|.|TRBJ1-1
TGCAGCGTCTCCAGGGGGCTTGACACTGAAGCTTTCTTT
CSVSRGLDTEAFF
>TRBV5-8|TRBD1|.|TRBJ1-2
TGTGCCAGCAGCTTGAGTGGGACAGGCGTTTATGGCTACACCTTC
CASSLSGTGVYGYTF
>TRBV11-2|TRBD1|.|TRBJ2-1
TGTGCCAGCAGCTTAGACCTTCCGGGACAGTTCTACAATGAGCAGTTCTTC
CASSLDLPGQFYNEQFF
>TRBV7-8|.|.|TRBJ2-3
TGTGCCAGCAGCCTTCGGGCGACGGTAGATACGCAGTATTTT
CASSLRATVDTQYF
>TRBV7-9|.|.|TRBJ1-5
TGTGCCAGCAGCTCGGGGGCCACGCAGCCCCAGCATTTT
CASSSGATQPQHF
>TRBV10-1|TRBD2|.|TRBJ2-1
TGCGCCAGCAGTGAGTCGGGGGGAGGGTCCTACAATGAGCAGTTCTTC
CASSESGGGSYNEQFF
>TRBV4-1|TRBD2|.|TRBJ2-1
TGCGCCAGCAGCCAAAAGGCTGGGTCTAGCGGGAGTTTCTACAATGAGCAGTTCTTC
CASSQKAGSSGSFYNEQFF
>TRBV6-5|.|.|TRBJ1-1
TGTGCCAGCCATAAGGGAGTGAACACTGAAGCTTTCTTT
CASHKGVNTEAFF
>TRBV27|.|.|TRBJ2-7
TGTGCCAGCAGTCGCGGAGGAACCTACGAGCAGTACTTC
CASSRGGTYEQYF
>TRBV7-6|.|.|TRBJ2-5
TGTGCCAGCAGCTTAGGAGGGGAGTCCTTGTACTTC
CASSLGGESLYF
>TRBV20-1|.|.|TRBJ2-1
TGCAGTGCTAGTTTCGCGCGGGGGTTCTTC
CSASFARGFF
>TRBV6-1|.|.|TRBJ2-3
TGTGCCAGCAGTGAGCAAAGGACGATTTTGGCAGATACGCAGTATTTT
CASSEQRTILADTQYF
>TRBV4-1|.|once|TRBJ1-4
TGCGCCAGCAGCCAAGTAGGTATTGGAAAGACAACTAATGAAAAACTGTTTTTT
CASSQVGIGKTTNEKLFF
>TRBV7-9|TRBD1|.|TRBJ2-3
TGTGCCAGCAGCTCCAACCCGAGGGACAGCTATACGACAGATACGCAGTATTTT
CASSSNPRDSYTTDTQYF
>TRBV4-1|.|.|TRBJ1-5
TGCGCCAGCAGTCCCGACAGAACCCAGGGTCAGCCCCAGCATTTT
CASSPDRTQGQPQHF
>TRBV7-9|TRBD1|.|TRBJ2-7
TGTGCCAGCAGGGGGACAGGGGGCCCCTACGAGCAGTACTTC
CASRGTGGPYEQYF
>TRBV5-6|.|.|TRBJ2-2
TGTGCCAGCAGCTTTCTGAACACCGGGGAGCTGTTTTTT
CASSFLNTGELFF
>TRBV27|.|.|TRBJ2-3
TGTGCCAGCAGATCCGAGCCAGATACGCAGTATTTT
CASRSEPDTQYF
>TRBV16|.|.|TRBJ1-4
TGTGCCAGCAGCCACCCGGGACCGAATGAAAAACTGTTTTTT
CASSHPGPNEKLFF
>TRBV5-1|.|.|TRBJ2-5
TGCGCCAGCAGCTTTGGGGCGCGGGAGACCCAGTACTTC
CASSFGARETQYF
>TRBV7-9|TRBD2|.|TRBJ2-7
TGTGCCAGCAGCATCTATAGCGGGGGACCCCTCTACGAGCAGTACTTC
CASSIYSGGPLYEQYF
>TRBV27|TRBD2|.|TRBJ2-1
TGTGCCAGCAGTTTATCGAACCCCGGCTTTGGACTAGCGGGAAGGGGTGAGCAGTTCTTC
CASSLSNPGFGLAGRGEQFF
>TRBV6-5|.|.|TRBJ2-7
TGTGCCAGCAGTTACTCATCTGCGTTAACCGGGCAGTACTTC
CASSYSSALTGQYF
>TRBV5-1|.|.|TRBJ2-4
TGCGCCAGCAGAAAGGTCGGGGCCAAAAACATTCAGTACTTC
CASRKVGAKNIQYF